The T cell receptor (beta chain) described here comes from a study of CD8+ T cells in alopecia areata. Study-wide points: Compared with mice, patients displayed less clear TCR sharing, possibly for HLA-related reasons. Normal-skin resident alphabeta T cells also appear among scalp sample sequences. Among the 100 top clones, expanded CD8+ clones, like scalp clonality, were significantly decreased by tofacitinib. Lesional scalp, especially alopecia totalis/universalis, showed higher clonality than normal scalp.

This clone has a handful of counts. The antigen is undetermined. Sample treatment: oral pan-JAK inhibitor, 5-10 mg twice daily. Germline V lookup: CDR1 LNHDA, CDR2 SQIVND (reference sequence). The ends were cut back, 4 bases at V and 1 base at J, with 10 bases in the middle. This CDR3 is built from 14 residues. Reverse transcribed after extraction, RNA yielded cDNA as the sequencing template. TCRdb keeps only in-frame clones here, not all; method: immunoSEQ multiplex PCR. Among roughly 180,000 clones listed, roughly 50% were seen once. The chain recombines TRBV19 with TRBJ1-1, with D perhaps matching TRBD1 (5 bases). The sequence was collected from a human donor with alopecia areata. The starting material was CD8+ T cells sorted from blood, obtained at week 24, from a patient treated with tofacitinib. CDR3 DNA sequence: TGTGCCAGTAGTACCCTAACAGGGAACACTGAAGCTTTCTTT. Its translation is CASSTLTGNTEAFF.